The rows below give T cell receptor beta chains drawn from one sample of a study of blood T cell dynamics during melanoma immunotherapy. This table comes from immunoSEQ multiplex PCR, and its TCRdb copy is limited to in-frame clones, with some not included. The data show around 12,000 clones, around nine tenths seen once. Sequenced here: effector memory CD8+ T cells from blood, sampled from a patient treated with checkpoint blockade. The receptor source for this set is a human donor with melanoma. The CDR3 runs from the conserved cysteine through the conserved F or W. Fields, in order: D gene, V gene, J gene, clone size, CDR3 protein, CDR3 DNA. The D gene is left open where the match is weak. For some rows the clone size is stated as once, few or many, or as a class when expanded; others skip it.

>TRBD2|TRBV30|TRBJ2-3|NA
CAWSDGGSGRADTQYF
TGTGCCTGGAGTGACGGGGGTAGCGGGAGGGCAGATACGCAGTATTTT
>TRBD2|TRBV7-9|TRBJ2-1|NA
CASSSPLAGGTNEQFF
TGTGCCAGCAGCTCCCCGCTAGCGGGAGGGACTAATGAGCAGTTCTTC
>TRBD1|TRBV9|TRBJ1-5|NA
CASSPDRVNQPQHF
TGTGCCAGCAGCCCGGACAGGGTCAATCAGCCCCAGCATTTT
>NA|TRBV5-4|TRBJ1-2|NA
CASSIWGGSKYGYTF
TGTGCCAGCAGCATCTGGGGGGGCAGTAAATATGGCTACACCTTC
>TRBD2|TRBV6-5|TRBJ2-7|NA
CASSYSWREGYEQYF
TGTGCCAGCAGTTACTCGTGGCGGGAGGGTTACGAGCAGTACTTC
>TRBD2|TRBV6-1|TRBJ2-2|NA
CASSGLLAGVRTGELFF
TGTGCCAGCAGTGGGCTACTAGCGGGAGTCCGGACCGGGGAGCTGTTTTTT
>TRBD2|TRBV11-2|TRBJ2-1|NA
CASSWGGTFNEQFF
TGTGCCAGCAGCTGGGGGGGGACTTTCAATGAGCAGTTCTTC
>TRBD1|TRBV29-1|TRBJ1-2|once
CSVSGTGNNYGYTF
TGCAGCGTTTCCGGGACAGGGAATAACTATGGCTACACCTTC
>TRBD1|TRBV7-9|TRBJ2-2|few
CASSSDRGLLNTGELFF
TGTGCCAGCAGCTCGGACAGGGGACTTCTGAACACCGGGGAGCTGTTTTTT
>TRBD1|TRBV19|TRBJ1-1|NA
CASSLTGGPEAFF
TGTGCCAGTAGCCTTACAGGGGGCCCTGAAGCTTTCTTT
>NA|TRBV27|TRBJ2-7|NA
CASSLYSDGSEQYF
TGTGCCAGCAGTTTATACTCCGATGGGTCCGAGCAGTACTTC
>TRBD2|TRBV27|TRBJ2-1|NA
CASNRGRRAEGNEQFF
TGTGCCAGCAATCGCGGGAGGAGGGCCGAGGGGAATGAGCAGTTCTTC
>NA|TRBV11-2|TRBJ1-1|NA
CASSFPTVSTEAFF
TGTGCCAGCAGCTTCCCCACAGTTAGCACTGAAGCTTTCTTT
>NA|TRBV19|TRBJ1-1|NA
CASSPAGTEAFF
TGTGCCAGTAGTCCAGCTGGCACTGAAGCTTTCTTT
>NA|TRBV9|TRBJ2-1|NA
CASSGNRDWLGYEQFF
TGTGCCAGCAGCGGAAACCGGGACTGGCTCGGTTATGAGCAGTTCTTC
>NA|TRBV4-3|TRBJ2-5|once
CASSQVWDSYSREQYF
TGCGCCAGCAGCCAAGTGTGGGACAGCTATAGTCGGGAGCAGTACTTC
>NA|TRBV4-3|TRBJ1-1|once
CASSQGWGALMPEAFF
TGCGCCAGCAGCCAAGGGTGGGGGGCCCTTATGCCTGAAGCTTTCTTT
>NA|TRBV4-1|TRBJ1-5|NA
CASSQEARVGQPQHF
TGCGCCAGCAGCCAAGAAGCCAGGGTTGGGCAGCCCCAGCATTTT
>NA|TRBV28|TRBJ2-4|NA
CASSTGSNFLIQYF
TGTGCCAGCAGCACGGGCTCCAATTTCCTCATTCAGTACTTC
>NA|TRBV28|TRBJ2-7|few
CASSLSGTAEQYF
TGTGCCAGCAGTTTATCCGGGACGGCCGAGCAGTACTTC
>NA|TRBV19|TRBJ1-5|NA
CASTPDSGYYPQHF
TGTGCCAGTACTCCCGACAGTGGCTATTATCCCCAGCATTTT
>NA|TRBV13|TRBJ1-1|NA
CASSTRSYTEAFF
TGTGCCAGCAGTACCAGAAGTTACACTGAAGCTTTCTTT
>NA|TRBV9|TRBJ2-2|once
CASSVGRTGELFF
TGTGCCAGCAGCGTAGGCCGGACCGGGGAGCTGTTTTTT
>NA|TRBV5-1|TRBJ1-4|NA
CASSLVGTGNEKLFF
TGCGCCAGCAGCTTGGTTGGGACGGGGAATGAAAAACTGTTTTTT
>TRBD2|TRBV13|TRBJ2-1|NA
CASSLGRGPRLAGVYEQFF
TGTGCCAGCAGCTTGGGAAGGGGTCCTAGACTAGCGGGAGTATATGAGCAGTTCTTC
>TRBD2|TRBV2|TRBJ2-1|NA
CASSTQTRGLVGIF
TGTGCCAGCAGTACCCAAACCAGAGGACTAGTGGGGATCTTC
>NA|TRBV19|TRBJ2-7|few
CASSHGVPSSYEQYF
TGTGCCAGTAGCCACGGGGTACCAAGCTCCTACGAGCAGTACTTC
>NA|TRBV19|TRBJ2-7|NA
CASSIVGFPYEQYF
TGTGCCAGTAGTATAGTAGGGTTTCCCTACGAGCAGTACTTC
>NA|TRBV19|TRBJ1-1|NA
CASSFGLMNTEAFF
TGTGCCAGTAGTTTCGGACTGATGAACACTGAAGCTTTCTTT
>NA|TRBV19|TRBJ1-3|NA
CASSIREYSGNTIYF
TGTGCCAGTAGTATCCGGGAGTACTCTGGAAACACCATATATTTT
>NA|TRBV19|TRBJ2-1|NA
CASALVSSYNEQFF
TGTGCCAGCGCTCTAGTTTCCTCCTACAATGAGCAGTTCTTC
>TRBD2|TRBV11-2|TRBJ2-1|NA
CASSLAAGGGNEQFF
TGTGCCAGCAGCTTAGCGGCGGGAGGGGGCAATGAGCAGTTCTTC
>NA|TRBV19|TRBJ2-7|NA
CASGPPSGRDEQYF
TGTGCCAGTGGTCCCCCCTCCGGGCGCGACGAGCAGTACTTC
>NA|TRBV27|TRBJ2-7|NA
CASSFGESYEQYF
TGTGCCAGCAGTTTCGGCGAATCCTACGAGCAGTACTTC
>TRBD2|TRBV2|TRBJ2-7|NA
CASSEGMREASYEQYF
TGTGCCAGCAGTGAAGGTATGCGGGAGGCCTCCTACGAGCAGTACTTC
>TRBD1|TRBV27|TRBJ2-1|NA
CASSPTGGAYNEQFF
TGTGCCAGCAGTCCCACAGGGGGTGCCTACAATGAGCAGTTCTTC
>NA|TRBV6-6|TRBJ2-7|once
CASSRGTVSSYEQYF
TGTGCCAGCAGTCGGGGGACCGTCAGCTCCTACGAGCAGTACTTC
>TRBD1|TRBV14|TRBJ2-7|NA
CASSQEAGTGAYEQYF
TGTGCCAGCAGCCAAGAAGCTGGGACAGGGGCCTACGAGCAGTACTTC
>TRBD2|TRBV7-6|TRBJ2-1|NA
CASSLPPSGSYNEQFF
TGTGCCAGCAGCTTACCCCCTAGCGGGAGCTACAATGAGCAGTTCTTC
>NA|TRBV6-6|TRBJ1-1|NA
CASSYLLLNTEAFF
TGTGCCAGCAGTTACTTGTTGTTGAACACTGAAGCTTTCTTT
>NA|TRBV28|TRBJ2-5|NA
CASSPPRSVTGEETQYF
TGTGCCAGCAGTCCGCCCCGAAGTGTGACAGGCGAAGAGACCCAGTACTTC
>NA|TRBV4-3|TRBJ2-7|once
CASSQDIGSYEQYF
TGCGCCAGCAGCCAAGATATAGGGTCCTACGAGCAGTACTTC
>NA|TRBV19|TRBJ1-4|once
CASSGVGVGLFF
TGTGCCAGTAGTGGAGTTGGCGTCGGACTGTTTTTT
>NA|TRBV7-6|TRBJ2-1|NA
CASSPTRDGYNEQFF
TGTGCCAGCAGCCCAACCCGAGACGGATACAATGAGCAGTTCTTC
>TRBD1|TRBV4-3|TRBJ1-4|NA
CASSQDGTGGNEKLFF
TGCGCCAGCAGCCAAGATGGAACAGGGGGAAATGAAAAACTGTTTTTT
>NA|TRBV6-6|TRBJ2-7|few
CASSYSRDEQYF
TGTGCCAGCAGTTACTCCCGGGACGAGCAGTACTTC
>TRBD2|TRBV5-4|TRBJ2-3|NA
CASSYPSGASTDTQYF
TGTGCCAGCAGCTACCCTAGCGGGGCTAGCACAGATACGCAGTATTTT
>NA|TRBV28|TRBJ1-3|NA
CASSFTSVGTGAGNTIYF
TGTGCCAGCAGTTTCACCTCTGTTGGTACGGGGGCTGGAAACACCATATATTTT
>NA|TRBV4-2|TRBJ2-1|NA
CASSHGRELTGNEQFF
TGTGCCAGCAGCCATGGCCGGGAGCTGACGGGGAATGAGCAGTTCTTC
>TRBD1|TRBV7-6|TRBJ2-7|NA
CASSLTGLRGEQYF
TGTGCCAGCAGCCTGACAGGGCTAAGGGGCGAGCAGTACTTC
>NA|TRBV6-5|TRBJ2-1|NA
CASSYLGNEQFF
TGTGCCAGCAGTTACTTGGGGAATGAGCAGTTCTTC
>NA|TRBV19|TRBJ1-1|once
CASSVGRVDTEAFF
TGTGCCAGTAGTGTTGGCAGGGTGGACACTGAAGCTTTCTTT
>NA|TRBV19|TRBJ2-4|NA
CASNDENIQYF
TGTGCCAGTAACGACGAAAACATTCAGTACTTC
>NA|TRBV15|TRBJ2-2|NA
CATSLTSSGGELFF
TGTGCCACCAGCTTGACTAGTAGCGGCGGGGAGCTGTTTTTT